A selection of T cell receptor beta chains follows, all from one sample in a study of T-cell reconstitution after alpha-beta-depleted transplantation in children. TCRdb analysed the PCR reads with MiXCR anew, one entry per CDR3 protein. The table lists roughly 590,000 distinct CDR3 sequences, around 16% of them singletons, with 0.8% to 1.1% in the top ten. The source was PBMCs from the stem cell graft donor, collected from the stem cell graft. The receptors shown here come from a human donor who donated a stem cell graft to a child with acute myeloid leukemia. The CDR3 runs from the conserved cysteine through the conserved F or W. D genes are given only for firm matches. Clone size, where shown, is once, few, many, or a class for clones that have expanded.

D gene: .
V gene: TRBV6-5
clone size: many
J gene: TRBJ1-5
CDR3 DNA: TGTGCCAGCAGTTACTCGAGGACGAATCAGCCCCAGCATTTT
CDR3 protein: CASSYSRTNQPQHF

D gene: .
V gene: TRBV29-1
clone size: many
J gene: TRBJ1-4
CDR3 DNA: TGCGGGACGGGCGGGGAAAAACTGTTTTTT
CDR3 protein: CGTGGEKLFF

D gene: TRBD1
V gene: TRBV5-1
clone size: .
J gene: TRBJ2-7
CDR3 DNA: TGCGCCAGCACTCTAACCGGGACAGCCTTCTACGAGCAGTACTTC
CDR3 protein: CASTLTGTAFYEQYF

D gene: .
V gene: TRBV6-5
clone size: many
J gene: TRBJ1-1
CDR3 DNA: TGTGCCAGCAGCTACTTACAGGGAAGAAGTACTGAAGCTTTCTTT
CDR3 protein: CASSYLQGRSTEAFF

D gene: .
V gene: TRBV5-1
clone size: few
J gene: TRBJ1-1
CDR3 DNA: TGCGCCAGCAGCTTGGAAGGTTCAGGGACGACTGAAGCTTTCTTT
CDR3 protein: CASSLEGSGTTEAFF

D gene: .
V gene: TRBV20-1
clone size: many
J gene: TRBJ1-1
CDR3 DNA: TGCAGTGCGTACAGAAACACTGAAGCTTTCTTT
CDR3 protein: CSAYRNTEAFF

D gene: TRBD2
V gene: TRBV5-1
clone size: many
J gene: TRBJ2-1
CDR3 DNA: TGCGCCAGCAGCTTAGGAGCTAGCGGGATCGGTGAGCAGTTCTTC
CDR3 protein: CASSLGASGIGEQFF

D gene: .
V gene: TRBV4-2
clone size: .
J gene: TRBJ1-2
CDR3 DNA: TGTGCCAGCAGCCAAGACCGGAACATAGCTAACTATGGCTACACCTTC
CDR3 protein: CASSQDRNIANYGYTF

D gene: TRBD1
V gene: TRBV20-1
clone size: few
J gene: TRBJ1-1
CDR3 DNA: TGCAGTGCTAGATCCGGGGGGACAGTTAACACTGAAGCTTTCTTT
CDR3 protein: CSARSGGTVNTEAFF

D gene: .
V gene: TRBV7-2
clone size: many
J gene: TRBJ2-2
CDR3 DNA: TGTGCCAGCAGCTCGACAGCGAACACCGGGGAGCTGTTTTTT
CDR3 protein: CASSSTANTGELFF

D gene: TRBD1
V gene: TRBV7-9
clone size: .
J gene: TRBJ2-7
CDR3 DNA: TGTGCCAGCAGCTTGGGACAGGGTCCCTCTTCCTACGAGCAGTACTTC
CDR3 protein: CASSLGQGPSSYEQYF

D gene: TRBD1
V gene: TRBV20-1
clone size: many
J gene: TRBJ1-5
CDR3 DNA: TGCAGTGCTACCAAACAGGGGGCGACGGGCAATCAGCCCCAGCATTTT
CDR3 protein: CSATKQGATGNQPQHF

D gene: TRBD1
V gene: TRBV13
clone size: many
J gene: TRBJ1-2
CDR3 DNA: TGTGCCAGCAGCTTAGGCAGAACAGGGGAGGTGGATGGCTACACCTTC
CDR3 protein: CASSLGRTGEVDGYTF

D gene: .
V gene: TRBV7-9
clone size: .
J gene: TRBJ2-1
CDR3 DNA: TGTGCCAGCAGCCCGCCGGGACACCCTCCGGGCAATGAGCAGTTCTTC
CDR3 protein: CASSPPGHPPGNEQFF

D gene: .
V gene: TRBV7-9
clone size: many
J gene: TRBJ1-1
CDR3 DNA: TGTGCCAGCAGGTCGGGACAATTGAACACTGAAGCTTTCTTT
CDR3 protein: CASRSGQLNTEAFF

D gene: .
V gene: TRBV4-3
clone size: .
J gene: TRBJ1-1
CDR3 DNA: TGCGCCAGCGGCCAGGCTCCCCAAGGGAACAGTGAAGCTTTCTTT
CDR3 protein: CASGQAPQGNSEAFF

D gene: TRBD1
V gene: TRBV5-1
clone size: .
J gene: TRBJ2-1
CDR3 DNA: TGCGCCAGCAGCCCCACCTCCGGGACAGGCAATGAGCAGTTCTTC
CDR3 protein: CASSPTSGTGNEQFF

D gene: TRBD2
V gene: TRBV20-1
clone size: many
J gene: TRBJ2-5
CDR3 DNA: TGCAGTGCTAGAAGCGGGGGGGCCAGAGAGACCCAGTACTTC
CDR3 protein: CSARSGGARETQYF

D gene: .
V gene: TRBV25-1
clone size: many
J gene: TRBJ1-1
CDR3 DNA: TGTGCCAGCAGTGACAGCCTCGACGGACTCACTGAAGCTTTCTTT
CDR3 protein: CASSDSLDGLTEAFF

D gene: .
V gene: TRBV7-2
clone size: .
J gene: TRBJ1-1
CDR3 DNA: TGTGCCAGCAGCTTAGTTGCGGGAGGCCCCAACACTGAAGCTTTCTTT
CDR3 protein: CASSLVAGGPNTEAFF

D gene: .
V gene: TRBV6-2/TRBV6-3
clone size: .
J gene: TRBJ1-4
CDR3 DNA: TGTGCCAGCAGCTACGACAGTTCTAATGAAAAACTGTTTTTT
CDR3 protein: CASSYDSSNEKLFF

D gene: .
V gene: TRBV7-6
clone size: few
J gene: TRBJ2-3
CDR3 DNA: TGTGCCAGCAGCCCGGTGTGGGGGAATACGCAGTATTTT
CDR3 protein: CASSPVWGNTQYF

D gene: .
V gene: TRBV7-6
clone size: .
J gene: TRBJ2-2
CDR3 DNA: TGTGCCAGCAGCTTAGCCCCCGGGGACAAGGGCGGGGAGCCGTTTTTT
CDR3 protein: CASSLAPGDKGGEPFF

D gene: TRBD2
V gene: TRBV24-1
clone size: .
J gene: TRBJ2-1
CDR3 DNA: TGTGCCACCAGTGATTCCTCTAGCGGAACTTACAATGAGCAGTTCTTC
CDR3 protein: CATSDSSSGTYNEQFF

D gene: .
V gene: TRBV24-1
clone size: .
J gene: TRBJ1-1
CDR3 DNA: TGTGCCACCAGTGATTTTGCGGAGACTGAAGCTTTCTTT
CDR3 protein: CATSDFAETEAFF

D gene: TRBD2
V gene: TRBV5-1
clone size: .
J gene: TRBJ2-5
CDR3 DNA: TGCGCCAGCAGCTCTAGACTAGCGGAGTACCAAGAGACCCAGTACTTC
CDR3 protein: CASSSRLAEYQETQYF

D gene: TRBD1
V gene: TRBV7-6
clone size: many
J gene: TRBJ1-1
CDR3 DNA: TGTGCCAGCAGCTTAGTGGGTACAGGGGAGGGCACTGAAGCTTTCTTT
CDR3 protein: CASSLVGTGEGTEAFF

D gene: TRBD2
V gene: TRBV7-9
clone size: once
J gene: TRBJ2-1
CDR3 DNA: TGTGCCAGCAGCTCCGGACTAGCGGTCTCCTACAATGAGCAGTTCTTC
CDR3 protein: CASSSGLAVSYNEQFF

D gene: TRBD1
V gene: TRBV5-1
clone size: .
J gene: TRBJ1-2
CDR3 DNA: TGCGCCAGCAGCTTGTCAGTGAGAACAGGGGGCGGCTACACCTTC
CDR3 protein: CASSLSVRTGGGYTF

D gene: .
V gene: TRBV15
clone size: many
J gene: TRBJ1-1
CDR3 DNA: TGTGCCACCAGCAGAGATGCACAGCTGAACACTGAAGCTTTCTTT
CDR3 protein: CATSRDAQLNTEAFF

D gene: .
V gene: TRBV7-2
clone size: .
J gene: TRBJ2-1
CDR3 DNA: TGTGCCAGCAGCCTCGGGGGGCCGGCCAATGAGCAGTTCTTC
CDR3 protein: CASSLGGPANEQFF

D gene: .
V gene: TRBV20-1
clone size: many
J gene: TRBJ1-6
CDR3 DNA: TGCAGTGCTAGAGATCGATTAGGGGGGACCTATAATTCACCCCTCCACTTT
CDR3 protein: CSARDRLGGTYNSPLHF

D gene: .
V gene: TRBV28
clone size: few
J gene: TRBJ1-1
CDR3 DNA: TGTGCCAGCTATTCCACTAACACTGAAGCTTTCTTT
CDR3 protein: CASYSTNTEAFF

D gene: .
V gene: TRBV5-1
clone size: .
J gene: TRBJ1-1
CDR3 DNA: TGCGCCAGCAGCCCCCGGGCTTCTAAAGGGGACACTGAAGCTTTCTTT
CDR3 protein: CASSPRASKGDTEAFF

D gene: TRBD2
V gene: TRBV7-9
clone size: .
J gene: TRBJ2-3
CDR3 DNA: TGTGCCAGCAGCGGTGGGAGGGGTAACACAGATACGCAGTATTTT
CDR3 protein: CASSGGRGNTDTQYF

D gene: TRBD1
V gene: TRBV29-1
clone size: many
J gene: TRBJ1-1
CDR3 DNA: TGCAGCGCTGGGACAGGGCTCACTGAAGCTTTCTTT
CDR3 protein: CSAGTGLTEAFF

D gene: .
V gene: TRBV4-2
clone size: .
J gene: TRBJ2-1
CDR3 DNA: TGTGCCAGCAGCCAAAAAACCTCCTACAATGAGCAGTTCTTC
CDR3 protein: CASSQKTSYNEQFF

D gene: .
V gene: TRBV29-1
clone size: many
J gene: TRBJ2-2
CDR3 DNA: TGCAGCGTTGTCGAGGGGGCGAACACCGGGGAGCTGTTTTTT
CDR3 protein: CSVVEGANTGELFF

D gene: .
V gene: TRBV20-1
clone size: many
J gene: TRBJ2-3
CDR3 DNA: TGCAGTGCTAGAGCTAACATACCTACTAGCACAGATACGCAGTATTTT
CDR3 protein: CSARANIPTSTDTQYF

D gene: .
V gene: TRBV27
clone size: many
J gene: TRBJ1-2
CDR3 DNA: TGTGCCAGCAGTGAATTAGGGGGGAGGGGTGGCTACACCTTC
CDR3 protein: CASSELGGRGGYTF

D gene: TRBD2
V gene: TRBV6-5
clone size: few
J gene: TRBJ2-1
CDR3 DNA: TGTGCCAGCAGTTATTGGGCGGGGGAAAATGAAGACAATGAGCAGTTCTTC
CDR3 protein: CASSYWAGENEDNEQFF

D gene: .
V gene: TRBV19
clone size: many
J gene: TRBJ2-5
CDR3 DNA: TGTGCCAGTAGTATAATAACAGGGAAGAGGAGCCAGTACTTC
CDR3 protein: CASSIITGKRSQYF